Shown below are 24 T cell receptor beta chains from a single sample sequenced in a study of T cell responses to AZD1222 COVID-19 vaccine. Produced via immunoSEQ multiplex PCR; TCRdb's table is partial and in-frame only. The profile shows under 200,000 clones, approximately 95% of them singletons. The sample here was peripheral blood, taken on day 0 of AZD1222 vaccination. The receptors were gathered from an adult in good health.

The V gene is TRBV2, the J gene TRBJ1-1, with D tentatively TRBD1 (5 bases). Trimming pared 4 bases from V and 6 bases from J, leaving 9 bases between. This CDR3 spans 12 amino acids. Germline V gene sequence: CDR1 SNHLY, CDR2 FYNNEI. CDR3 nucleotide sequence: TGTGCCAGCAGTGCCCAGGGTGCTGAAGCTTTCTTT. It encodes CASSAQGAEAFF.

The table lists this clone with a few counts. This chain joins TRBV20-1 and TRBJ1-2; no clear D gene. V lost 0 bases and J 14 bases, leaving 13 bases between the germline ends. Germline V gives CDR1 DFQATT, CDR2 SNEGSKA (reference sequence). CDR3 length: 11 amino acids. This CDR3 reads CSARDLRALTF. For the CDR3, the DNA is TGCAGTGCTAGAGATCTGAGGGCTCTAACCTTC.

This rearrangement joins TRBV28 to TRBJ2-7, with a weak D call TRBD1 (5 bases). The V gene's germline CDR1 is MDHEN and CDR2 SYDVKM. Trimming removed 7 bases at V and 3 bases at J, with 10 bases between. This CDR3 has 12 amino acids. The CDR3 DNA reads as TGTGCCAGCACTCAGGGTGGCTACGAGCAGTACTTC. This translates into CASTQGGYEQYF.

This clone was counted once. The CDR3 protein is CASILDTSGNTIYF. CDR3 sequence (DNA): TGTGCCAGTATTTTGGACACATCTGGAAACACCATATATTTT. The V and J genes are TRBV19 and TRBJ1-3; TRBD1 is a possible D gene (5 bases). Trimming shortened V by 7 bases and J by 1 base, and 11 bases separated the two germline ends. Germline-derived CDR1 and CDR2 are LNHDA and SQIVND (reference sequence). This CDR3 has 14 amino acids.

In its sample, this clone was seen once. The CDR3 is CASSYRGRNTEAFF. CDR3 bases: TGTGCCAGCAGTTACAGGGGGCGGAACACTGAAGCTTTCTTT. The chain carries TRBV27 and TRBJ1-1; 9 nucleotides line up with TRBD1. The germline V gene encodes CDR1 MNHEY and CDR2 SMNVEV (reference sequence). This CDR3 has 14 amino acids. The junction had 1 base not matched to a gene; V was cut back by 4 bases and J by 1 base.

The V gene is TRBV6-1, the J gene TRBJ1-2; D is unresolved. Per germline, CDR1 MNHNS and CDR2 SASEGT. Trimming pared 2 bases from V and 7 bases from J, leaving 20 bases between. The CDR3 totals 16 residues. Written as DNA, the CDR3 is TGTGCCAGCAGTGAAAAAGATGGTAGAGCTGGAGGTGGCTACACCTTC. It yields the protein CASSEKDGRAGGGYTF.

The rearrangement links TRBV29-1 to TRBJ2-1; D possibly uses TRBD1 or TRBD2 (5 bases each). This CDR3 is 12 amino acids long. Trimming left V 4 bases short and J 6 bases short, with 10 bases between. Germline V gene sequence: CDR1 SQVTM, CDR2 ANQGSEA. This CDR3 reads CSVARGSNEQFF. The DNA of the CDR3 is TGCAGCGTTGCGAGGGGTAGCAATGAGCAGTTCTTC.

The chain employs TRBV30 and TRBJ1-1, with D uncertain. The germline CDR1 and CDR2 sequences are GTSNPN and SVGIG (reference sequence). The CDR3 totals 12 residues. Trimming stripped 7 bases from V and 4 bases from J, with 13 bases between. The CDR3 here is CAFNIFGTEAFF. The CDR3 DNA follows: TGTGCCTTCAATATCTTCGGCACTGAAGCTTTCTTT.

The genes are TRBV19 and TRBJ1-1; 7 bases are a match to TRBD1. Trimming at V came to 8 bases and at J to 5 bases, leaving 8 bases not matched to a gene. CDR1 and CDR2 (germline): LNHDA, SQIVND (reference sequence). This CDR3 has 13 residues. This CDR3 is CASARTGGTEAFF. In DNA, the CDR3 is TGTGCCAGTGCCAGGACAGGAGGAACTGAAGCTTTCTTT.

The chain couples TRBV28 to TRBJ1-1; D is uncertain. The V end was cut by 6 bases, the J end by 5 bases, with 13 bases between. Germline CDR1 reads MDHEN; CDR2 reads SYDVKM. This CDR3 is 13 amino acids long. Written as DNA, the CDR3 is TGTGCCAGCAGCCCGACGGGAGGGACTGAAGCTTTCTTT. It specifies CASSPTGGTEAFF. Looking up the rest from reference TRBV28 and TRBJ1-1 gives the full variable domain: DVKVTQSSRYLVKRTGEKVFLECVQDMDHENMFWYRQDPGLGLRLIYFSYDVKMKEKGDIPEGYSVSREKKERFSLILESASTNQTSMYLCASSPTGGTEAFFGQGTRLTVV.

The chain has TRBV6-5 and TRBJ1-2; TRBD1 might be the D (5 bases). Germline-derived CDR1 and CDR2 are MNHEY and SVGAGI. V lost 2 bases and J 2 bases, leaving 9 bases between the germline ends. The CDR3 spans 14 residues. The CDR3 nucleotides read TGTGCCAGCAGTTACGGGGGGACCAACTATGGCTACACCTTC. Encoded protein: CASSYGGTNYGYTF.

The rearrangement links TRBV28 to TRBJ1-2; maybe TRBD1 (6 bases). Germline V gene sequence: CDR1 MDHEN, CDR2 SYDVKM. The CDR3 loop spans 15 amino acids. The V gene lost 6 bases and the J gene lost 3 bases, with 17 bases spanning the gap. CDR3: CASSPQGQVDYGYTF. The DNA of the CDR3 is TGTGCCAGCAGCCCCCAGGGACAAGTCGACTATGGCTACACCTTC.

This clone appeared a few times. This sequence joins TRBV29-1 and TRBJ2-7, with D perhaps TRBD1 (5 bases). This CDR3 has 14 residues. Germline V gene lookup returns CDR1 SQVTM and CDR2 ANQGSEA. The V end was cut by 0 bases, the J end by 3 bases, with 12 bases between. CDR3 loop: CSVEDPDSYYEQYF. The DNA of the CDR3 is TGCAGCGTTGAAGATCCAGACAGCTACTACGAGCAGTACTTC.

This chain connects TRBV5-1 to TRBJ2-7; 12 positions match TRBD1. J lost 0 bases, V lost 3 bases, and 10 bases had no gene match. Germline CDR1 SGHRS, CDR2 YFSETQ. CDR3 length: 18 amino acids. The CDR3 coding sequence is TGCGCCAGCAGCTGGGGGACAGGGGGCCCATCGTTCTCCTACGAGCAGTACTTC. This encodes CASSWGTGGPSFSYEQYF.

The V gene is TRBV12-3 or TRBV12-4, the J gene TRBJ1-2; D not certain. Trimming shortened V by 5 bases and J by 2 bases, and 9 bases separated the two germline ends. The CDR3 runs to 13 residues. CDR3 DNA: TGTGCCAGCAGTGCCCCGAAAAACTATGGCTACACCTTC. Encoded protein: CASSAPKNYGYTF.

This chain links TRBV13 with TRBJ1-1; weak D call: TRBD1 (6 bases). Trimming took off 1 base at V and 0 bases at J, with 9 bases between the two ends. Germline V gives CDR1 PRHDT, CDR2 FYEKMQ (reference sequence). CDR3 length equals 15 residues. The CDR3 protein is CASSLVWTVNTEAFF. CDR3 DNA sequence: TGTGCCAGCAGCTTAGTATGGACAGTGAACACTGAAGCTTTCTTT.

DNA of the CDR3: TGTGCCAGTACCCCCCAGGGGGCAACCTATGGCTACACCTTC. It yields the protein CASTPQGATYGYTF. The chain couples TRBV19 to TRBJ1-2; TRBD1 matches 8 bases. The CDR3 is made up of 14 amino acids. The V segment lost 7 bases and the J segment 4 bases; nucleotides outside the gene matches: 8. Germline V lookup: CDR1 LNHDA, CDR2 SQIVND (reference sequence). The full variable domain, its missing parts supplied by reference TRBV19 and TRBJ1-2, is DGGITQSPKYLFRKEGQNVTLSCEQNLNHDAMYWYRQDPGQGLRLIYYSQIVNDFQKGDIAEGYSVSREKKESFPLTVTSAQKNPTAFYLCASTPQGATYGYTFGSGTRLTVV.

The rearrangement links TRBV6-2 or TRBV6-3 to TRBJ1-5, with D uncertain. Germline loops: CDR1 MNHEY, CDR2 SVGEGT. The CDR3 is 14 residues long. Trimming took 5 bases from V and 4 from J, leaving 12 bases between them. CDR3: CASSGGRVNQPQHF. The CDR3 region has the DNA TGTGCCAGCAGTGGCGGACGGGTAAATCAGCCCCAGCATTTT.

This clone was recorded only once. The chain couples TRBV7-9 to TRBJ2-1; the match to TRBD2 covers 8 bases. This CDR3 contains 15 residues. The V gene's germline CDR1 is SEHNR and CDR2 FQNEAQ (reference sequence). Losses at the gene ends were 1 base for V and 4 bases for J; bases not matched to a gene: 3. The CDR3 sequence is CASSLDGGEYNEQFF. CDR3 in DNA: TGTGCCAGCAGCTTAGACGGGGGGGAATACAATGAGCAGTTCTTC.

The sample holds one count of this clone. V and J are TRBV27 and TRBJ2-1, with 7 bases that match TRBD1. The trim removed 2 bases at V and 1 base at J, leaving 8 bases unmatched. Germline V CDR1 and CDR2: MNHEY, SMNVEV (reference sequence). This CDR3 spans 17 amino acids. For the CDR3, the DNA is TGTGCCAGCAGTTTACCACGGGACAGTTGGTCCTACAATGAGCAGTTCTTC. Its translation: CASSLPRDSWSYNEQFF.

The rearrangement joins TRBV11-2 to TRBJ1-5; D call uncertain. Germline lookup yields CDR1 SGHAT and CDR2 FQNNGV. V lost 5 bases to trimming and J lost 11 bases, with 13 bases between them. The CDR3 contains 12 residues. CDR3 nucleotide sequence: TGTGCCAGCAGCCCCTCGGGGAGGTCCCAGCATTTT. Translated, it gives CASSPSGRSQHF.

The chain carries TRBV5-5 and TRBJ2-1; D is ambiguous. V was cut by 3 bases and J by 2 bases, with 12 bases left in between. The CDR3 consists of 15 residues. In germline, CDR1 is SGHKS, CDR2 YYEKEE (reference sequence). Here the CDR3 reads CASSSAYAPYNEQFF. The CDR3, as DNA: TGTGCCAGCAGCTCCGCTTACGCCCCCTACAATGAGCAGTTCTTC.

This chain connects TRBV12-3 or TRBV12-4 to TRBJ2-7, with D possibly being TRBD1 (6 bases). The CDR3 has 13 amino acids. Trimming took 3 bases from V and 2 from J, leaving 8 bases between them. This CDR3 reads CASSLDRTYEQYF. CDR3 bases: TGTGCCAGCAGTTTGGACAGAACCTACGAGCAGTACTTC.

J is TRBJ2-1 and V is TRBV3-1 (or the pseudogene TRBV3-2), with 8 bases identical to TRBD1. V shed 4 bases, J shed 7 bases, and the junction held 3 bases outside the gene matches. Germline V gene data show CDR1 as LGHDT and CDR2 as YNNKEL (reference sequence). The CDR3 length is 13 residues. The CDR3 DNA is TGTGCCAGCAGCCCGACAGGGGTAAATGAGCAGTTCTTC. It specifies CASSPTGVNEQFF.